This TCR beta chain came from a study of control samples from healthy donors and cancer patients. The protocol was immunoSEQ multiplex PCR, while the TCRdb copy is restricted to in-frame clones and leaves out a portion. The sample shows 150,000 to 200,000 clones, 80% to 95% of them seen only once. CDR3 length: 12 residues. Germline CDR1 and CDR2: SGDLS and YYNGEE. Trimming left V 4 bases short and J 5 bases short, with 9 bases between. Sequenced input: blood. The origin of this receptor is a woman aged 25 to 45 in good health. The chain joins TRBV9 to TRBJ1-2; no definite D call. CDR3 region: CASSIDDYGYTF. As DNA, the CDR3 is TGTGCCAGCAGCATAGACGATTATGGCTACACCTTC. The entire variable domain, with the rest obtained from reference TRBV9 and TRBJ1-2, is as follows: DSGVTQTPKHLITATGQRVTLRCSPRSGDLSVYWYQQSLDQGLQFLIQYYNGEERAKGNILERFSAQQFPDLHSELNLSSLELGDSALYFCASSIDDYGYTFGSGTRLTVV.